The 25 T cell receptor beta chains given below trace back to one sample, sequenced in a study of blood T cell repertoires in COVID-19. This table comes from immunoSEQ multiplex PCR, and its TCRdb copy is limited to in-frame clones, with some not included. The sample shows roughly 92,000 clones, about nine tenths of them seen only once. The source material was peripheral blood. The receptor source for this set is a man aged 50-60 years with acute or convalescent COVID-19.

V is TRBV11-2 and J is TRBJ1-3, with 9 positions matching TRBD1. The CDR3 length is 16 residues. With V trimmed by 5 bases and J by 0 bases, 5 bases remained unmatched. Per germline, CDR1 SGHAT and CDR2 FQNNGV. This CDR3 is CASSRTGGTSGNTIYF. The CDR3 coding sequence is TGTGCCAGCAGCAGAACAGGGGGCACCTCTGGAAACACCATATATTTT.

This sequence joins TRBV5-8 and TRBJ1-1, with 7 positions matching TRBD1. Germline-derived CDR1 and CDR2 are SGHTS and YDEGEE. The CDR3 extends over 15 amino acids. Trimming cost V 4 bases and J 0 bases; bases outside gene matches: 6. The CDR3 bases are TGTGCCAGCAGCAAAGGGACAGTGATGAACACTGAAGCTTTCTTT. Translated: CASSKGTVMNTEAFF.

The chain is built from TRBV2 and TRBJ2-2, with TRBD2 identical over 14 bases. J lost 5 bases, V lost 6 bases, and 5 bases had no gene match. The CDR3 is 16 amino acids. From germline, CDR1 is SNHLY and CDR2 FYNNEI. CDR3 in amino acids: CASRRLAGGGTGELFF. The CDR3 nucleotides read TGTGCCAGCAGGCGACTAGCGGGAGGGGGGACCGGGGAGCTGTTTTTT.

This clone was seen a few times. The chain is built from TRBV18 and TRBJ2-7; 7 nucleotides match TRBD1. The CDR3 spans 15 residues. Trimming cost V 1 base and J 5 bases; bases outside gene matches: 8. Germline loops: CDR1 KGHSH, CDR2 LQKENI. As DNA, the CDR3 is TGTGCCAGCTCACCACTGACAGGGCGAAACGACGAGCAGTACTTC. Translated, it gives CASSPLTGRNDEQYF.

The chain links TRBV19 to TRBJ2-7; 9 bases are shared with TRBD1. The V segment lost 1 base and the J segment 2 bases; nucleotides outside the gene matches: 3. Germline CDR1 and CDR2: LNHDA and SQIVND (reference sequence). The CDR3 is 15 amino acids. CDR3 sequence: CASSIGGTGTYEQYF. The CDR3 DNA follows: TGTGCCAGTAGTATAGGGGGGACAGGGACCTACGAGCAGTACTTC. Complete variable domain (other parts from reference TRBV19 and TRBJ2-7): DGGITQSPKYLFRKEGQNVTLSCEQNLNHDAMYWYRQDPGQGLRLIYYSQIVNDFQKGDIAEGYSVSREKKESFPLTVTSAQKNPTAFYLCASSIGGTGTYEQYFGPGTRLTVT.

The V call is TRBV12-5, the J call TRBJ1-6; 8 bases agree with TRBD1. Trimming at V came to 6 bases and at J to 10 bases, leaving 8 bases not matched to a gene. Germline values: CDR1 LGHNT, CDR2 FRNRAP. CDR3 length equals 14 residues. CDR3 in DNA: TGTGCTAGTGGACAGGGACAGGTGAACTCACCCCTCCACTTT. As protein: CASGQGQVNSPLHF. The whole variable domain, remainder taken from reference TRBV12-5 and TRBJ1-6, is DARVTQTPRHKVTEMGQEVTMRCQPILGHNTVFWYRQTMMQGLELLAYFRNRAPLDDSGMPKDRFSAEMPDATLATLKIQPSEPRDSAVYFCASGQGQVNSPLHFGNGTRLTVT.

This clone has a handful of counts. J is TRBJ2-1 and V is TRBV11-3, with 10 bases identical to TRBD2. The V segment lost 5 bases and the J segment 6 bases; nucleotides outside the gene matches: 10. Per the germline V gene, CDR1 is SGHNT and CDR2 is YENEEA. The CDR3 covers 16 residues. CDR3 nucleotides: TGTGCCAGCAGCCCGACAGGACTAGCGGCTTTCAATGAGCAGTTCTTC. Its translation: CASSPTGLAAFNEQFF.

The CDR3 DNA follows: TGTGCCAGCAGTGACCTAGTAGGCCGGAATTCACCCCTCCACTTT. Its protein is CASSDLVGRNSPLHF. The chain has TRBV2 and TRBJ1-6; no clear D gene. The V gene's germline CDR1 is SNHLY and CDR2 FYNNEI. CDR3 length equals 15 residues. The ends were cut back, 3 bases at V and 7 bases at J, with 13 bases in the middle.

The table lists this clone with a few counts. The chain joins TRBV15 to TRBJ1-5, with 7 bases identical to TRBD1. Germline loops: CDR1 LNHNV, CDR2 YYDKDF (reference sequence). The V and J ends lost 5 bases and 5 bases, in that order; junction bases with no gene match: 6. There are 14 residues in the CDR3. DNA of the CDR3: TGTGCCACCAGCCCTGACAGGGTGGATCAGCCCCAGCATTTT. It yields the protein CATSPDRVDQPQHF.

This sequence joins TRBV7-2 and TRBJ2-3; 7 bases are shared with TRBD2. Germline assignment: CDR1 SGHTA and CDR2 FQGNSA. The J segment lost 6 bases and the V segment lost 2 bases, leaving 8 bases of the junction unmatched. This CDR3 is built from 15 residues. CDR3: CASSLTGGKFDTQYF. The CDR3 coding sequence is TGTGCCAGCAGCTTAACGGGGGGAAAATTCGATACGCAGTATTTT.

The rearrangement links TRBV18 to TRBJ1-1; TRBD1 agrees at 7 bases. CDR1 is KGHSH, CDR2 LQKENI, per germline. The CDR3 loop spans 16 amino acids. Trimming removed 6 bases from V and 2 bases from J; junction bases left unmatched: 12. CDR3 in DNA: TGTGCCAGCTCTCAAACATCGACAGGGATCAACACTGAAGCTTTCTTT. It codes for CASSQTSTGINTEAFF.

This clone was seen only once. CDR3: CASKGDRDTEAFF. CDR3 DNA: TGTGCCAGCAAAGGGGACAGAGACACTGAAGCTTTCTTT. This chain connects TRBV6-5 to TRBJ1-1, with 7 bases matching TRBD1. Germline values: CDR1 MNHEY, CDR2 SVGAGI. Germline trimming cut 7 bases from V and 3 bases from J; bases unmatched to any gene: 5. This CDR3 has 13 residues.

The V gene is TRBV14, the J gene TRBJ2-1, with D tentatively TRBD1 (6 bases). From germline, CDR1 is SGHDN and CDR2 FVKESK. Trimming left V 0 bases short and J 0 bases short, with 15 bases between. The CDR3 contains 18 residues. The CDR3 reads CASSQDRTGISSYNEQFF. The CDR3 DNA reads as TGTGCCAGCAGCCAAGATCGAACAGGGATAAGCTCCTACAATGAGCAGTTCTTC.

A single count supports this clone. The rearrangement joins TRBV6-2 or TRBV6-3 to TRBJ1-1; 8 nucleotides align to TRBD1. Germline lookup yields CDR1 MNHEY and CDR2 SVGEGT. Germline trimming cut 4 bases from V and 4 bases from J; bases unmatched to any gene: 5. The CDR3 covers 14 residues. The CDR3 reads CASSLAGGRTEAFF. The CDR3 bases are TGTGCCAGCAGTTTAGCAGGGGGCCGCACTGAAGCTTTCTTT.

This rearrangement joins TRBV5-1 to TRBJ1-1, with TRBD1 matching 7 bases. Germline CDR1 is SGHRS and CDR2 is YFSETQ. The trim removed 4 bases at V and 1 base at J, leaving 10 bases unmatched. The CDR3 sequence is 16 residues long. CDR3 in amino acids: CASSRSTGVGNTEAFF. In nucleotides, the CDR3 is TGCGCCAGCAGCCGGTCAACAGGGGTAGGGAACACTGAAGCTTTCTTT.

The V call is TRBV6-2 or TRBV6-3, the J call TRBJ2-1; a possible D gene is TRBD1 (6 bases). From germline, CDR1 is MNHEY and CDR2 SVGEGT. Trimming removed 0 bases at V and 12 bases at J, with 15 bases between. The CDR3 runs to 14 residues. The CDR3 spells CASSYSGQPRGQFF. Here the CDR3 DNA reads TGTGCCAGCAGTTACTCGGGTCAACCCAGGGGGCAGTTCTTC.

The chain joins TRBV29-1 to TRBJ1-2; D uncertain. This CDR3 is built from 10 residues. The germline V gene encodes CDR1 SQVTM and CDR2 ANQGSEA. Between the trimmed V and J ends, which lost 5 bases and 8 bases, there was a span of 9 bases. The CDR3 bases are TGCAGCGTTCCTGGGCGCGGCTACACCTTC. Its protein is CSVPGRGYTF.

This clone was recorded only once. The chain recombines TRBV7-2 with TRBJ1-6; 7 nucleotides line up with TRBD1. The J segment lost 7 bases and the V segment lost 1 base, leaving 7 bases of the junction unmatched. The CDR3 contains 16 residues. CDR1 SGHTA and CDR2 FQGNSA come from the germline V gene. The CDR3 here is CASSLVARGPNSPLHF. The DNA for the CDR3 is TGTGCCAGCAGCTTAGTAGCTAGGGGGCCCAATTCACCCCTCCACTTT.

The chain links TRBV10-1 to TRBJ1-1, with unresolved D. Trimming removed 3 bases at V and 5 bases at J, with 10 bases between. CDR1 is WNHNN, CDR2 SYGVQD, per germline (reference sequence). The length of the CDR3 is 13 residues. CDR3 coding DNA: TGCGCCAGCAGTGAATCGGGTCGGACTGAAGCTTTCTTT. Encoded protein: CASSESGRTEAFF.

The chain couples TRBV5-6 to TRBJ2-7; 7 nucleotides align to TRBD2. The germline V gene encodes CDR1 SGHDT and CDR2 YYEEEE. V shed 3 bases, J shed 2 bases, and the junction held 8 bases outside the gene matches. The CDR3 is made up of 15 amino acids. CDR3 nucleotide sequence: TGTGCCAGCAGCTCCGAGCGGGAACGGACCTACGAGCAGTACTTC. Its protein is CASSSERERTYEQYF.

The V and J genes are TRBV2 and TRBJ2-7, with a possible D match to TRBD1 (6 bases). With 4 bases removed from V and 3 bases from J, the gap between germline ends came to 13 bases. This CDR3 has 14 residues. Germline assignment: CDR1 SNHLY and CDR2 FYNNEI. The CDR3 DNA reads TGTGCCAGCAGTGGAAGAGGACAGCTCTACGAGCAGTACTTC. The encoded protein is CASSGRGQLYEQYF.

The chain has TRBV7-9 and TRBJ1-1, with 10 positions matching TRBD1. The CDR3 sequence is 15 residues long. V was clipped by 3 bases and J by 5 bases; unmatched bases: 6. Germline V CDR1 and CDR2: SEHNR, FQNEAQ (reference sequence). The CDR3 nucleotides are TGTGCCAGCAGCTTCAGACAGGGGGCGCGAACTGAAGCTTTCTTT. Protein product: CASSFRQGARTEAFF.

The chain employs TRBV27 and TRBJ1-1; D gene ambiguous. The germline V gene has CDR1 MNHEY and CDR2 SMNVEV (reference sequence). This CDR3 has 16 residues. With 3 bases removed from V and 0 bases from J, the gap between germline ends came to 14 bases. CDR3 DNA sequence: TGTGCCAGCAGTTTGGCGGCGGGCCGTCTGAACACTGAAGCTTTCTTT. Its translation is CASSLAAGRLNTEAFF.

The rearrangement uses TRBV29-1 and TRBJ2-7; 9 nucleotides match TRBD1. This CDR3 is 12 amino acids long. The ends lost 6 bases at V and 3 bases at J; junction bases unmatched: 3. From germline, CDR1 is SQVTM and CDR2 ANQGSEA. Here the CDR3 reads CSVGTGLYEQYF. CDR3 nucleotide sequence: TGCAGCGTCGGGACAGGGCTCTACGAGCAGTACTTC.

V and J are TRBV30 and TRBJ1-1, with D uncertain. V shed 3 bases and J shed 3 bases, with 11 bases lying between them. The CDR3 consists of 13 residues. Per the germline V gene, CDR1 is GTSNPN and CDR2 is SVGIG (reference sequence). The DNA of the CDR3 is TGTGCCTGGAGCGGGGTTAGGGACACTGAAGCTTTCTTT. This codes for CAWSGVRDTEAFF. The full variable domain, its missing parts supplied by reference TRBV30 and TRBJ1-1, is SQTIHQWPATLVQPVGSPLSLECTVEGTSNPNLYWYRQAAGRGLQLLFYSVGIGQISSEVPQNLSASRPQDRQFILSSKKLLLSDSGFYLCAWSGVRDTEAFFGQGTRLTVV.